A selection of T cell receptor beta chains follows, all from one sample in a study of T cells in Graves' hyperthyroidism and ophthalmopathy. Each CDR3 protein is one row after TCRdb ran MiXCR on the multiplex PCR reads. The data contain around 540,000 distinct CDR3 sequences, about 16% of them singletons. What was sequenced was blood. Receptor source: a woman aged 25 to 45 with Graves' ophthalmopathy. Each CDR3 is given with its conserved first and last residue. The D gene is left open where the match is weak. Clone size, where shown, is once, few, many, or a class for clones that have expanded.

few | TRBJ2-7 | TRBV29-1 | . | CSVVGSLMSSYEQYF | TGCAGCGTTGTTGGTAGCCTCATGAGCTCCTACGAGCAGTACTTC
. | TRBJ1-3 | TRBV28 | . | CASSHAMDVPSGNTIYF | TGTGCCAGCAGCCACGCAATGGACGTTCCCTCTGGAAACACCATATATTTT
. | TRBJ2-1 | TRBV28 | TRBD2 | CASSSVGGGPLFF | TGTGCCAGCAGTTCCGTGGGGGGGGGTCCTCTGTTCTTC
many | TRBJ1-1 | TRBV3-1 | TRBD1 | CASAPGTGGMNTEAFF | TGTGCCAGCGCTCCTGGGACAGGGGGAATGAACACTGAAGCTTTCTTT
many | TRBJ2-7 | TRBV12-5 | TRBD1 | CASAAGQGRNSYEQYF | TGTGCTAGTGCTGCTGGACAGGGGAGGAACTCCTACGAGCAGTACTTC
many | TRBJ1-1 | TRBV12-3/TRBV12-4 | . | CASINFEGSEAFF | TGTGCCAGCATTAACTTCGAAGGGTCAGAAGCTTTCTTT
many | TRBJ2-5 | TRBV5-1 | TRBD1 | CASRAGTAQETQYF | TGCGCCAGCAGGGCCGGGACAGCCCAAGAGACCCAGTACTTC
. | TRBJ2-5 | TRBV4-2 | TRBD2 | CASSRGGSTSGSETQYF | TGTGCCAGCAGCCGAGGGGGCTCAACTAGCGGGAGTGAGACCCAGTACTTC
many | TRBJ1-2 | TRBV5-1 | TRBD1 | CASSFGTGYQDYGYTF | TGCGCCAGCAGCTTCGGGACAGGGTATCAGGACTATGGCTACACCTTC
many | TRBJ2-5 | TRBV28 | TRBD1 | CASSQLSGTGIQETQYF | TGTGCCAGCAGCCAGTTATCCGGGACAGGGATACAAGAGACCCAGTACTTC
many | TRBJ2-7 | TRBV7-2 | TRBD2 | CASSQLAVNYEQYF | TGTGCCAGCAGCCAACTAGCGGTCAACTACGAGCAGTACTTC
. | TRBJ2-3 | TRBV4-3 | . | CASSQQGLLSTDTQYF | TGCGCCAGCAGCCAACAGGGACTTCTTAGCACAGATACGCAGTATTTT
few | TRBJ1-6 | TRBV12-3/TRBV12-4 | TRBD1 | CASTASGGRTPLHF | TGTGCCAGCACAGCCTCAGGGGGCAGGACACCCCTCCACTTT
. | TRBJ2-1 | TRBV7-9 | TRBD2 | CASSLTSRYNEQFF | TGTGCCAGCAGCTTGACTAGCCGGTACAATGAGCAGTTCTTC
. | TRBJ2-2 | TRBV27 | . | CASSLFTQVLTSGELFF | TGTGCCAGCAGTTTATTTACCCAGGTTCTCACGTCCGGGGAGCTGTTTTTT
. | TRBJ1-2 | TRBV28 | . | CASSLLLDGYTF | TGTGCCAGCAGTCTCCTCCTAGATGGCTACACCTTC
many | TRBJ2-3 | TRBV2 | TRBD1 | CASRKDRGFSDTQYF | TGTGCCAGCAGAAAGGACAGGGGTTTCTCAGATACGCAGTATTTT
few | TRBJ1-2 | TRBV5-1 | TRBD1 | CASSPEAGGNYGYTF | TGCGCCAGCAGCCCAGAGGCAGGGGGCAACTATGGCTACACCTTC
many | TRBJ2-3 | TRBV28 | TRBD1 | CASSRTGGWTDTQYF | TGTGCCAGCAGTCGCACAGGGGGTTGGACAGATACGCAGTATTTT
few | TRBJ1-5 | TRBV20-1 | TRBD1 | CSALQGGGNQPQHF | TGCAGTGCTCTACAGGGGGGAGGCAATCAGCCCCAGCATTTT
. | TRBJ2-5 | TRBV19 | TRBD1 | CASSIFSGQPFQETQYF | TGTGCCAGTAGTATTTTTTCGGGACAGCCGTTCCAAGAGACCCAGTACTTC
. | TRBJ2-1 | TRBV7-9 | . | CATKPKVCSRSDYNEQFF | TGTGCCACCAAGCCCAAGGTCTGTAGCAGATCGGATTACAATGAGCAGTTCTTC